The TCR beta chain described here comes from a study of T cell responses to AZD1222 COVID-19 vaccine. Concerning this clone: The antigen is not known. At the DNA level, this CDR3 is encoded by other sequences in the same sample as well.

CDR3 length equals 14 residues. The V gene's germline CDR1 is LNHDA and CDR2 SQIVND (reference sequence). The V and J ends lost 1 base and 4 bases respectively, with 8 bases between them. Sequencing was performed with immunoSEQ multiplex PCR; in TCRdb, only in-frame clones are kept and a portion is missing. The sample lists 120,000 or so clones, over 75% occurring once. The study's findings and limits: Repertoires in all cases were sampled only once the peak T cell response had passed.

The rearrangement uses TRBV19 and TRBJ1-5, with TRBD1 as a possible D gene (5 bases). Source: peripheral blood, taken on day 0 of AZD1222 vaccination. The receptor was derived from an adult in good health. CDR3 in DNA: TGTGCCAGTAGTATAGCCGGGGGGAATCAGCCCCAGCATTTT. This codes for CASSIAGGNQPQHF.